Sequencing of this T cell receptor beta chain was carried out in a study of shared clonotypes between healthy human individuals. As defined, naive CD8 cells were CD45RO-negative and positively selected for CCR7, with terminally differentiated effector memory CD45RA+ cells excluded. Profiled with immunoSEQ multiplex PCR; TCRdb holds only in-frame clones, not every one. The sample records approximately 600,000 clones, around 95% being singletons. CDR3 length equals 10 residues. CDR1 SNHLY and CDR2 FYNNEI come from the germline V gene. V lost 1 base and J 6 bases, leaving 0 bases between the germline ends.

The sequence derives from a woman aged 25 to 39 in good health. The V gene is TRBV2, the J gene TRBJ2-5, with no clear D. Sequencing was done on a sample of naive CD8+ T cells sorted from blood. In nucleotides, the CDR3 is TGTGCCAGCAGTGAAGAGACCCAGTACTTC. This sequence encodes CASSEETQYF.